The 30 T cell receptor beta chains in this list originate from one sample, sequenced in a study of CD4 T cells in relation to SARS-CoV-2 and coronaviruses. Some clones are missing from TCRdb's copy, which holds only in-frame ones; the method was immunoSEQ multiplex PCR. The data contain 25,000 to 35,000 clones, about four fifths of them singletons. These receptors have no identified antigens. The specimen sequenced was memory CD4+ T cells from PBMCs, cultured in vitro. These receptors were obtained from an adult with COVID-19.

This chain joins TRBV5-4 and TRBJ2-7; 7 positions match TRBD2. Per the germline V gene, CDR1 is SGHNT and CDR2 is YYREEE (reference sequence). This CDR3 spans 14 amino acids. J lost 6 bases, V lost 4 bases, and 10 bases had no gene match. The CDR3 coding sequence is TGTGCCAGCAGCGTGGGAGGGCCGGCATTCGAGCAGTACTTC. Its protein is CASSVGGPAFEQYF.

The CDR3 sequence is CASSIFITYSYNEQFF. Written as DNA, the CDR3 is TGTGCCAGTAGTATTTTTATCACTTACTCCTACAATGAGCAGTTCTTC. The chain uses TRBV19 and TRBJ2-1, with D unclear. The V end lost 3 bases, the J end lost 0 bases, and 12 bases lay between the germline ends. The CDR3 sequence is 16 residues long. Germline CDR1 reads LNHDA; CDR2 reads SQIVND (reference sequence). Supplemented by reference TRBV19 and TRBJ2-1, the full variable domain reads DGGITQSPKYLFRKEGQNVTLSCEQNLNHDAMYWYRQDPGQGLRLIYYSQIVNDFQKGDIAEGYSVSREKKESFPLTVTSAQKNPTAFYLCASSIFITYSYNEQFFGPGTRLTVL.

V and J are TRBV5-1 and TRBJ2-7; TRBD2 aligns across 8 bases. The CDR3 length is 15 residues. The V segment lost 3 bases and the J segment 5 bases; nucleotides outside the gene matches: 10. Germline CDR1 is SGHRS and CDR2 is YFSETQ. This CDR3 reads CASSSSGTSSHEQYF. The CDR3 nucleotides are TGCGCCAGCAGCTCTTCCGGGACTAGTTCCCACGAGCAGTACTTC.

The chain links TRBV2 to TRBJ1-3; the match to TRBD1 covers 9 bases. Trimming removed 5 bases from V and 1 base from J; junction bases left unmatched: 3. The CDR3 is 15 residues long. Germline-derived CDR1 and CDR2 are SNHLY and FYNNEI. The CDR3 region is CASSTQGASGNTIYF. The CDR3 DNA follows: TGTGCCAGCAGTACACAGGGGGCTTCTGGAAACACCATATATTTT.

The chain employs TRBV2 and TRBJ1-1; D gene unclear. In germline, CDR1 is SNHLY, CDR2 FYNNEI. The CDR3 has 15 amino acids. Trimming left V 5 bases short and J 0 bases short, with 13 bases between. CDR3 region: CASSPRTALNTEAFF. The CDR3 nucleotides read TGTGCCAGCAGTCCCCGGACGGCTCTGAACACTGAAGCTTTCTTT.

The chain recombines TRBV7-9 with TRBJ2-7; 7 nucleotides align to TRBD2. V gave up 1 base and J gave up 0 bases; unmatched junction bases: 6. This CDR3 comprises 16 residues. Germline CDR1 and CDR2: SEHNR and FQNEAQ (reference sequence). CDR3 DNA sequence: TGTGCCAGCAGCTTAGAAACGGCTAGCGGCTCCTACGAGCAGTACTTC. It specifies CASSLETASGSYEQYF.

The rearrangement uses TRBV7-2 and TRBJ1-5, with D perhaps TRBD1 (5 bases). The CDR3 runs 15 residues. V was pared by 8 bases and J by 0 bases, with 14 bases between. Germline CDR1 and CDR2: SGHTA and FQGNSA. The CDR3, as DNA: TGTGCCAGCGGGCTACAAAGGGGTAGCAATCAGCCCCAGCATTTT. Amino acid sequence: CASGLQRGSNQPQHF.

This rearrangement joins TRBV28 to TRBJ1-2; tentatively, D is TRBD1 (5 bases). Trimming removed 8 bases at V and 7 bases at J, with 11 bases between. Per the germline V gene, CDR1 is MDHEN and CDR2 is SYDVKM. The CDR3 consists of 11 residues. The CDR3 loop reads CASGDLSGYTF. CDR3 in DNA: TGTGCCAGCGGGGACTTGAGTGGCTACACCTTC.

The genes are TRBV19 and TRBJ2-6; D is unclear. V lost 6 bases to trimming and J lost 0 bases, with 6 bases between them. CDR1 and CDR2 from the germline V gene are LNHDA and SQIVND (reference sequence). This CDR3 is 14 amino acids long. The CDR3 spells CASRTDSGANVLTF. The CDR3 DNA follows: TGTGCCAGTAGGACGGACTCTGGGGCCAACGTCCTGACTTTC.

The V call is TRBV15, the J call TRBJ2-3; 12 bases are a match to TRBD2. V shed 6 bases, J shed 4 bases, and the junction held 8 bases outside the gene matches. The length of the CDR3 is 16 residues. Germline V gene data show CDR1 as LNHNV and CDR2 as YYDKDF (reference sequence). The CDR3 DNA sequence: TGTGCCACCAGTCCCGGACTAGCGGGATCGGCAGATACGCAGTATTTT. Protein product: CATSPGLAGSADTQYF.

The gene calls are TRBV18 and TRBJ2-7; D may match TRBD1 or TRBD2 (5 bases each). Germline CDR1 reads KGHSH; CDR2 reads LQKENI. V lost 3 bases and J 6 bases, leaving 6 bases between the germline ends. This CDR3 spans 11 amino acids. CDR3 region: CASSPGTEQYF. CDR3 nucleotide sequence: TGTGCCAGCTCACCGGGGACCGAGCAGTACTTC. The whole variable domain, remainder taken from reference TRBV18 and TRBJ2-7, is NAGVMQNPRHLVRRRGQEARLRCSPMKGHSHVYWYRQLPEEGLKFMVYLQKENIIDESGMPKERFSAEFPKEGPSILRIQQVVRGDSAAYFCASSPGTEQYFGPGTRLTVT.

V usage is TRBV11-2 and J usage is TRBJ2-3; TRBD2 agrees at 7 bases. Trimming cost V 4 bases and J 3 bases; bases outside gene matches: 4. Germline V lookup: CDR1 SGHAT, CDR2 FQNNGV. The CDR3 is 14 amino acids. The CDR3, as DNA: TGTGCCAGCAGCTACGGACTAGAAACAGATACGCAGTATTTT. Encoded protein: CASSYGLETDTQYF.

The V call is TRBV2, the J call TRBJ2-7, with 10 bases fitting TRBD2. V shed 4 bases and J 0 bases; nucleotides not matched to a gene: 3. Germline values: CDR1 SNHLY, CDR2 FYNNEI. The CDR3 has 15 amino acids. This chain's CDR3 is CASSGTSGNSYEQYF. CDR3 bases: TGTGCCAGCAGTGGGACTAGCGGTAACTCCTACGAGCAGTACTTC.

CDR3 residues: CASSPHDRAGYTF. CDR3 nucleotide sequence: TGTGCCAGCAGTCCACATGACAGGGCTGGCTACACCTTC. V and J are TRBV28 and TRBJ1-2, with TRBD1 matching over 7 bases. The V gene end was trimmed by 5 bases and the J gene end by 7 bases; junction bases not matched to a gene: 7. The CDR3 is 13 amino acids. Germline loops: CDR1 MDHEN, CDR2 SYDVKM.

J is TRBJ2-1 and V is TRBV6-4, with a weak D call TRBD2 (5 bases). Germline CDR1 and CDR2: MRHNA and SNTAGT. This CDR3 is built from 14 residues. Trimming removed 0 bases from V and 6 bases from J, with 9 bases in between. CDR3 protein: CASSDSLGSNEQFF. For the CDR3, the DNA is TGTGCCAGCAGTGACTCTCTAGGGAGCAATGAGCAGTTCTTC.

The V gene is TRBV16, the J gene TRBJ1-4; weak D call: TRBD1 (6 bases). Trimming pared 1 base from V and 8 bases from J, leaving 11 bases between. In germline, CDR1 is KGHSY, CDR2 FQNENV. The CDR3 consists of 14 residues. The CDR3 DNA follows: TGTGCCAGCAGCCAATGGGGGGCTGACGAAAAACTGTTTTTT. It codes for CASSQWGADEKLFF.

The chain carries TRBV5-1 and TRBJ1-4; D possibly corresponds to TRBD1 (5 bases). The CDR3 is made up of 15 amino acids. Trimming removed 5 bases from V and 0 bases from J, with 11 bases in between. Germline lookup yields CDR1 SGHRS and CDR2 YFSETQ. CDR3 amino acids: CASRGQGATNEKLFF. CDR3 nucleotide sequence: TGCGCCAGCAGGGGTCAGGGTGCAACTAATGAAAAACTGTTTTTT.

The rearrangement joins TRBV11-2 to TRBJ1-1; D might be TRBD1 (6 bases). The V and J ends lost 5 bases and 2 bases respectively, with 21 bases between them. This CDR3 has 17 residues. Looked up from germline, CDR1 is SGHAT and CDR2 is FQNNGV. The CDR3 DNA is TGTGCCAGCAGCCCCCTAACAACAGGGCCCCCAAACACTGAAGCTTTCTTT. Encoded protein: CASSPLTTGPPNTEAFF.

This clone appeared a single time. The chain combines TRBV5-1 with TRBJ2-5; D gene unclear. The CDR3 spans 13 residues. The ends were cut back, 4 bases at V and 5 bases at J, with 12 bases in the middle. Germline CDR1 and CDR2: SGHRS and YFSETQ. As DNA, the CDR3 is TGCGCCAGCAGCCCCGAGGTCTGGGAGACCCAGTACTTC. Its translation: CASSPEVWETQYF.

This sequence joins TRBV10-3 and TRBJ2-2; possibly TRBD1 or TRBD2 for D (5 bases each). CDR3 length: 16 amino acids. V lost 0 bases and J lost 4, with 12 bases in between. Germline assignment: CDR1 ENHRY and CDR2 SYGVKD. As DNA, the CDR3 is TGTGCCATCAGTGAGTCCGAGGGGACGGGCACCGGGGAGCTGTTTTTT. Its translation is CAISESEGTGTGELFF.

This clone was picked up a small number of times. J is TRBJ2-7 and V is TRBV4-2; D is undetermined. This CDR3 spans 16 amino acids. V lost 0 bases, J lost 3 bases, and 15 bases lay in between. Germline-derived CDR1 and CDR2 are LGHNA and YNFKEQ. The CDR3 is CASSQDVARAGYEQYF. Here the CDR3 DNA reads TGTGCCAGCAGCCAAGATGTCGCTAGAGCTGGCTACGAGCAGTACTTC.

The chain recombines TRBV18 with TRBJ2-5; 10 bases are a match to TRBD1. The junction had 3 bases not matched to a gene; V was cut back by 3 bases and J by 5 bases. Germline CDR1 reads KGHSH; CDR2 reads LQKENI. The CDR3 sequence is 14 residues long. The CDR3 nucleotides are TGTGCCAGCTCACCCGGGACAGGGGAGGAGACCCAGTACTTC. Translating gives CASSPGTGEETQYF.

The V gene is TRBV5-1, the J gene TRBJ2-1; 8 nucleotides align to TRBD2. Looked up from germline, CDR1 is SGHRS and CDR2 is YFSETQ. The CDR3 covers 17 residues. Losses at the gene ends were 4 bases for V and 4 bases for J; bases not matched to a gene: 13. In DNA, the CDR3 is TGCGCCAGCAGCCCTGGGTTGTTAACTAGCGGTTACAATGAGCAGTTCTTC. Protein sequence: CASSPGLLTSGYNEQFF.

V usage is TRBV27 and J usage is TRBJ1-4; D call uncertain. Germline lookup yields CDR1 MNHEY and CDR2 SMNVEV (reference sequence). Trimming stripped 4 bases from V and 0 bases from J, with 9 bases between. The CDR3 is made up of 15 amino acids. The CDR3 region is CASSSRSATNEKLFF. CDR3 bases: TGTGCCAGCAGTTCGAGGAGTGCAACTAATGAAAAACTGTTTTTT. Full variable domain (rest looked up from reference TRBV27 and TRBJ1-4): EAQVTQNPRYLITVTGKKLTVTCSQNMNHEYMSWYRQDPGLGLRQIYYSMNVEVTDKGDVPEGYKVSRKEKRNFPLILESPSPNQTSLYFCASSSRSATNEKLFFGSGTQLSVL.

This chain links TRBV10-3 with TRBJ2-5; D ambiguous. The CDR3 is made up of 14 amino acids. Germline CDR1 ENHRY, CDR2 SYGVKD. With 0 bases removed from V and 2 bases from J, the gap between germline ends came to 7 bases. Here the CDR3 DNA reads TGTGCCATCAGTGAGTCTGGGCTACAAGAGACCCAGTACTTC. Protein sequence: CAISESGLQETQYF.

J is TRBJ1-4 and V is TRBV9, with D possibly TRBD1 on 6 matching bases. The CDR3 loop spans 15 amino acids. CDR1 is SGDLS and CDR2 is YYNGEE in the germline V gene. V was cut by 0 bases and J by 8 bases, with 14 bases left in between. CDR3 loop: CASSVEGGLNEKLFF. CDR3 nucleotide sequence: TGTGCCAGCAGCGTAGAGGGGGGGTTAAACGAAAAACTGTTTTTT.

This chain links TRBV3-1 (or the pseudogene TRBV3-2) with TRBJ2-1, with no clear D. Between the trimmed V and J ends, which lost 1 base and 0 bases, there was a span of 7 bases. This CDR3 is 15 amino acids long. Germline values: CDR1 LGHDT, CDR2 YNNKEL (reference sequence). The chain's CDR3 is CASSQGSSSYNEQFF. In DNA, the CDR3 is TGTGCCAGCAGCCAAGGGTCGAGCTCCTACAATGAGCAGTTCTTC.

The gene calls are TRBV7-3 and TRBJ2-2, with TRBD1 matching over 9 bases. Losses at the gene ends were 5 bases for V and 5 bases for J; bases not matched to a gene: 6. The CDR3 is made up of 15 amino acids. Germline V CDR1 and CDR2: SGHTA, FQGTGA. CDR3 region: CASSRQGDGTGELFF. DNA for the CDR3: TGTGCCAGCAGCCGACAGGGGGACGGGACCGGGGAGCTGTTTTTT.

The rearrangement links TRBV5-6 to TRBJ2-4, with 12 bases aligning to TRBD1. CDR1 and CDR2 (germline): SGHDT, YYEEEE. V was pared by 0 bases and J by 9 bases, with 7 bases of the junction left unmatched. CDR3 length: 16 amino acids. The CDR3 is CASSLGDRGLKGIQYF. The CDR3 DNA is TGTGCCAGCAGCTTGGGGGACAGGGGGCTGAAGGGCATTCAGTACTTC. The variable domain in full, completed from reference TRBV5-6 and TRBJ2-4, reads DAGVTQSPTHLIKTRGQQVTLRCSPKSGHDTVSWYQQALGQGPQFIFQYYEEEERQRGNFPDRFSGHQFPNYSSELNVNALLLGDSALYLCASSLGDRGLKGIQYFGAGTRLSVL.

The J gene is TRBJ2-1, the V gene TRBV28, with 13 positions matching TRBD2. Germline loops: CDR1 MDHEN, CDR2 SYDVKM. The CDR3 totals 14 residues. With 7 bases clipped from V and 9 bases from J, the junction kept 6 bases outside the gene matches. The CDR3 sequence: CASTWTSGSVEQFF. CDR3 DNA: TGTGCCAGCACATGGACTAGCGGGAGCGTTGAGCAGTTCTTC. Using reference TRBV28 and TRBJ2-1 for the parts outside the CDR3, the full variable domain is DVKVTQSSRYLVKRTGEKVFLECVQDMDHENMFWYRQDPGLGLRLIYFSYDVKMKEKGDIPEGYSVSREKKERFSLILESASTNQTSMYLCASTWTSGSVEQFFGPGTRLTVL.